The 10 T cell receptor beta chains listed next were all sequenced from one sample in a study of shared clonotypes between healthy human individuals. Assay: immunoSEQ multiplex PCR; the TCRdb copy retains only in-frame clones and omits some. The repertoire holds 450,000 or so clones, with 60% to 80% as singletons. The sequenced sample was PBMCs. The source of these receptors is a woman between 40 and 50 years old in good health. Some clones in this sample may be carry-over from other donors' samples.

This clone has a count of ten or more. The J gene is TRBJ1-5, the V gene TRBV5-1; maybe TRBD1 (6 bases). The CDR3 is 14 residues long. V was trimmed by 0 bases and J by 7 bases, leaving 11 bases between them. The germline gives CDR1 SGHRS, CDR2 YFSETQ. This CDR3 reads CASSLGGAWQPQHF. The CDR3 DNA reads TGCGCCAGCAGCTTGGGGGGGGCGTGGCAGCCCCAGCATTTT.

This clone was seen a few times. The genes are TRBV7-6 and TRBJ2-5, with 10 bases matching TRBD1. The J call may be wrong; the DNA end is better matched by TRBJ2-7. The CDR3 runs to 15 residues. Germline CDR1 is SGHVS and CDR2 is FNYEAQ. The CDR3 DNA sequence: TGTGCCAGCAGCTCGCAGGGGACAGGGGCCCACGAGCAGTACTTC. It codes for CASSSQGTGAHEQYF.

This clone has a single count. The chain is built from TRBV2 and TRBJ2-7, with 9 positions matching TRBD1. Trimming removed 4 bases from V and 4 bases from J; junction bases left unmatched: 5. CDR1 is SNHLY, CDR2 FYNNEI, per germline. The length of the CDR3 is 14 residues. CDR3 sequence (DNA): TGTGCCAGCAGTGCGGGACAGGGAAGATACGAGCAGTACTTC. Amino acids: CASSAGQGRYEQYF.

On this clone: A far larger clone is a single base away, which makes a read error likely. This sample includes further DNA sequences coding for the same CDR3. The chain is built from TRBV6-6 and TRBJ1-2; a possible D gene is TRBD1 (6 bases). There are 11 residues in the CDR3. CDR1 and CDR2 (germline): MNHNY, SVGAGI (reference sequence). Trimming removed 9 bases from V and 7 bases from J, with 12 bases in between. DNA for the CDR3: TGTGCCAGTACGGGGGGGGCTGGCTACACCTTC. Its translation: CASTGGAGYTF.

With respect to this clone: Other nucleotide sequences in the sample specify the same CDR3. This rearrangement joins TRBV20-1 to TRBJ2-3; D remains ambiguous. Germline V lookup: CDR1 DFQATT, CDR2 SNEGSKA (reference sequence). V was cut by 6 bases and J by 0 bases, with 1 base left in between. This CDR3 spans 10 amino acids. CDR3 DNA: TGCAGTGCCAGCACAGATACGCAGTATTTT. Protein product: CSASTDTQYF.

The genes are TRBV7-9 and TRBJ2-5; D not certain. This CDR3 comprises 16 residues. Between the trimmed V and J ends, which lost 1 base and 5 bases, there was a span of 17 bases. Germline CDR1 SEHNR, CDR2 FQNEAQ (reference sequence). The CDR3 here is CASSLGAQHLRETQYF. CDR3 coding DNA: TGTGCCAGCAGCTTAGGTGCGCAGCACCTACGGGAGACCCAGTACTTC.

This clone was detected only once. The chain carries TRBV29-1 and TRBJ2-2, with no clear D. This CDR3 has 14 residues. Germline V CDR1 and CDR2: SQVTM, ANQGSEA. Trimming removed 4 bases from V and 2 bases from J, with 11 bases in between. CDR3 in amino acids: CSVGVGGNTGELFF. As DNA, the CDR3 is TGCAGCGTTGGGGTCGGCGGAAACACCGGGGAGCTGTTTTTT.

In the case of this clone: A read error is the likely source, as a far larger clone sits one nucleotide away. This chain links TRBV29-1 with TRBJ2-1; perhaps TRBD2 as D (5 bases). Per the germline V gene, CDR1 is SQVTM and CDR2 is ANQGSEA. CDR3 length: 14 amino acids. Here the CDR3 reads CIVAKDFINNEQFF. The CDR3, as DNA: TGCATCGTTGCAAAGGACTTCATTAACAATGAGCAGTTCTTC.

J is TRBJ2-6 and V is TRBV7-9; weak D call: TRBD2 (7 bases). Germline V gives CDR1 SEHNR, CDR2 FQNEAQ (reference sequence). CDR3 length equals 14 residues. V dropped 11 bases and J dropped 5 bases, with 16 bases sitting between them. This CDR3 reads CAGGANLRANVLTF. The DNA for the CDR3 is TGTGCCGGGGGGGCCAACCTTAGGGCCAACGTCCTGACTTTC.

The rearrangement joins TRBV7-2 to TRBJ1-2, with 7 nucleotides matching TRBD1. Germline CDR1 and CDR2: SGHTA and FQGNSA. This CDR3 has 13 residues. After removal of 5 bases from V and 4 bases from J, the junction contained 4 bases not matched to a gene. This CDR3 reads CASSPDRRYGYTF. DNA for the CDR3: TGTGCCAGCAGCCCGGACAGGCGCTATGGCTACACCTTC.